Sequencing of this TCR beta chain was carried out in a study of blood T cells in healthy people across ages. Primed by a sample-barcoded 5' primer and a J-beta primer mix, a second PCR proceeded for about 7 to 12 cycles. TCRdb re-called the 5' RACE reads with MiXCR, one entry per CDR3 protein. The data show 700,000 or so distinct CDR3 sequences, with 22% seen just once and under 25% held by the top ten. This CDR3 is built from 13 residues. Germline CDR1 MDHEN, CDR2 SYDVKM. V was pared by 6 bases and J by 7 bases, with 15 bases between. This clonotype was obtained from a man aged 65 to 85 in good health. The sequenced sample consisted of blood. The rearrangement uses TRBV28 and TRBJ1-2, with D hard to call. CDR3 sequence (DNA): TGTGCCAGCAGCCCCCCAGAAGGGCTTGGCTACACCTTC. It yields the protein CASSPPEGLGYTF.